The 26 T cell receptor beta chains presented below share a single source sample, sequenced in a study of CD8+ T cells in alopecia areata (dated by TCRdb to 2017 to 2018). Library preparation employed the immunoSEQ multiplex PCR assay. RNA was extracted from all samples and reverse transcribed into cDNA as template for TCR sequencing. What TCRdb holds here is the immuneACCESS table cut down to in-frame rearrangements. Part of the clones is not present; checked against another copy, under half of the missing clones reflect an unresolved V gene, and the others are unexplained. The sample table records approximately 100,000 clones; approximately 63% of these occur just once. Over 15% of the sample belongs to the ten largest clones. This sample's treatment or condition label indicates: oral pan-JAK inhibitor, 5-10 mg twice daily. The sample consisted of CD8+ T cells sorted from blood, taken between weeks 55 and 65, from a patient treated with tofacitinib. These receptors were obtained from a human donor with alopecia areata.

A few counts support this clone. The genes are TRBV29-1 and TRBJ1-2; no definite D call. V lost 5 bases, J lost 8 bases, and 18 bases lay in between. The CDR3 is 13 residues long. Germline CDR1 and CDR2: SQVTM and ANQGSEA. The CDR3 here is CSVPRNLGPGYTF. DNA of the CDR3: TGCAGCGTTCCTCGGAACCTCGGGCCAGGCTACACCTTC.

The rearrangement links TRBV30 to TRBJ2-1; D is unresolved. Germline loops: CDR1 GTSNPN, CDR2 SVGIG (reference sequence). V was shortened by 0 bases and J by 9 bases, with 6 bases between the two germline ends. The CDR3 loop spans 11 amino acids. This CDR3 reads CAWSVAFEQFF. CDR3 in DNA: TGTGCCTGGAGTGTGGCCTTTGAGCAGTTCTTC.

V and J are TRBV30 and TRBJ2-7, with 7 bases aligning to TRBD1. The CDR3 runs 11 residues. The germline CDR1 and CDR2 sequences are GTSNPN and SVGIG (reference sequence). Germline trimming cut 5 bases from V and 5 bases from J; bases unmatched to any gene: 3. CDR3 loop: CAWQGVNEQYF. The DNA of the CDR3 is TGTGCCTGGCAGGGGGTCAACGAGCAGTACTTC.

J is TRBJ1-5 and V is TRBV27; 8 bases are a match to TRBD1. J lost 5 bases, V lost 4 bases, and 7 bases had no gene match. Germline V gives CDR1 MNHEY, CDR2 SMNVEV (reference sequence). The length of the CDR3 is 15 residues. DNA of the CDR3: TGTGCCAGCAGTTCAACAGGGGGATACTATCAGCCCCAGCATTTT. Protein product: CASSSTGGYYQPQHF.

The chain uses TRBV25-1 and TRBJ2-7; either TRBD1 or TRBD2 may fit D (6 bases each). Germline CDR1 and CDR2: MGHDK and SYGVNS. This CDR3 comprises 14 residues. Trimming removed 6 bases at V and 4 bases at J, with 16 bases between. The CDR3 DNA is TGTGCCAGCAGGGACCCAGGGGCGGGATACGAGCAGTACTTC. Encoded protein: CASRDPGAGYEQYF.

This clone is a singleton in its sample. J is TRBJ2-2 and V is TRBV27; D unresolved. From germline, CDR1 is MNHEY and CDR2 SMNVEV (reference sequence). Trimming took off 6 bases at V and 8 bases at J, with 10 bases between the two ends. The CDR3 has 12 residues. CDR3: CASSPNLGELFF. The CDR3 DNA follows: TGTGCCAGCAGCCCGAACTTGGGGGAGCTGTTTTTT.

CDR3 amino acids: CASSFPYPYSPLHF. Written as DNA, the CDR3 is TGCGCCAGCAGCTTTCCCTACCCCTATTCACCCCTCCACTTT. The genes are TRBV5-1 and TRBJ1-6; D gene ambiguous. CDR3 length equals 14 residues. The germline V gene encodes CDR1 SGHRS and CDR2 YFSETQ. The V gene lost 2 bases and the J gene lost 8 bases, with 11 bases spanning the gap.

The gene calls are TRBV13 and TRBJ1-3, with D tentatively TRBD1 (6 bases). The CDR3 contains 17 residues. In germline, CDR1 is PRHDT, CDR2 FYEKMQ (reference sequence). V shed 5 bases and J shed 3 bases, with 20 bases lying between them. CDR3 sequence: CASSIRDKGEDGNTIYF. Written as DNA, the CDR3 is TGTGCCAGCAGCATCCGGGACAAGGGAGAGGATGGAAACACCATATATTTT.

This clone has a single count. This sequence joins TRBV30 and TRBJ1-2; D remains ambiguous. Looked up from germline, CDR1 is GTSNPN and CDR2 is SVGIG (reference sequence). Trimming cost V 0 bases and J 7 bases, with 6 bases left between them. The CDR3 length is 11 residues. The chain's CDR3 is CAWSVGVGYTF. The CDR3 DNA reads TGTGCCTGGAGTGTAGGTGTTGGCTACACCTTC. The full variable domain, its missing parts supplied by reference TRBV30 and TRBJ1-2, is SQTIHQWPATLVQPVGSPLSLECTVEGTSNPNLYWYRQAAGRGLQLLFYSVGIGQISSEVPQNLSASRPQDRQFILSSKKLLLSDSGFYLCAWSVGVGYTFGSGTRLTVV.

The rearrangement joins TRBV30 to TRBJ1-6, with 8 bases identical to TRBD1. Per the germline V gene, CDR1 is GTSNPN and CDR2 is SVGIG (reference sequence). The ends lost 2 bases at V and 0 bases at J; junction bases unmatched: 21. The CDR3 totals 22 residues. The CDR3: CAWSRKTGDFPLASSYNSPLHF. The DNA for the CDR3 is TGTGCCTGGAGTAGGAAGACAGGGGATTTTCCCCTCGCGAGCTCCTATAATTCACCCCTCCACTTT.

This clone was recorded a few times. The chain combines TRBV6-1 with TRBJ2-1; tentative D call: TRBD1 (6 bases). The CDR3 consists of 13 residues. V lost 4 bases to trimming and J lost 8 bases, with 12 bases between them. CDR1 is MNHNS and CDR2 is SASEGT in the germline V gene. The CDR3 DNA reads TGTGCCAGCAGTGCCAACAGGGTCGATGAGCAGTTCTTC. Protein: CASSANRVDEQFF.

V gene TRBV7-8 combines with J gene TRBJ1-2; no firm D call. The CDR3 loop spans 14 amino acids. The ends were cut back, 5 bases at V and 14 bases at J, with 24 bases in the middle. The germline V gene encodes CDR1 SGHVS and CDR2 FQNEAQ. CDR3: CASSGYGASIGKTF. CDR3 in DNA: TGTGCCAGCAGCGGGTACGGTGCGTCGATTGGGAAAACCTTC.

The chain joins TRBV12-5 to TRBJ1-3, with no clear D. V was shortened by 6 bases and J by 0 bases, with 12 bases between the two germline ends. Germline V lookup: CDR1 LGHNT, CDR2 FRNRAP. The CDR3 is made up of 15 amino acids. CDR3 bases: TGTGCTAGTGGCTCCGTGAGAAGCTCTGGAAACACCATATATTTT. Translating gives CASGSVRSSGNTIYF.

This clone was recorded a few times. The J gene is TRBJ2-1, the V gene TRBV29-1; the D call may be TRBD1 or TRBD2 (5 bases each). The CDR3 sequence is 13 residues long. CDR1 and CDR2 (germline): SQVTM, ANQGSEA. The germline V and J ends were trimmed by 8 bases and 3 bases, with 14 bases remaining between them. The CDR3 spells CSRAGGLYNEQFF. CDR3 nucleotide sequence: TGCAGCCGAGCTGGGGGTCTCTACAATGAGCAGTTCTTC.

V and J are TRBV5-6 and TRBJ2-2; D is uncertain. This CDR3 comprises 12 residues. Trimming removed 4 bases at V and 3 bases at J, with 4 bases between. Germline V gene sequence: CDR1 SGHDT, CDR2 YYEEEE. The CDR3, as DNA: TGTGCCAGCAGCATATACACCGGGGAGCTGTTTTTT. Residues: CASSIYTGELFF. Full variable domain (missing parts from reference TRBV5-6 and TRBJ2-2): DAGVTQSPTHLIKTRGQQVTLRCSPKSGHDTVSWYQQALGQGPQFIFQYYEEEERQRGNFPDRFSGHQFPNYSSELNVNALLLGDSALYLCASSIYTGELFFGEGSRLTVL.

The rearrangement uses TRBV4-2 and TRBJ2-1; D is uncertain. The V end was cut by 2 bases, the J end by 2 bases, with 10 bases between. The CDR3 extends over 15 amino acids. The V gene's germline CDR1 is LGHNA and CDR2 YNFKEQ. CDR3 in amino acids: CASSQHPEPYNEQFF. In DNA form, the CDR3 reads TGTGCCAGCAGCCAACATCCAGAGCCCTACAATGAGCAGTTCTTC.

This clone was counted between two and nine times. The rearrangement joins TRBV15 to TRBJ2-1; 11 nucleotides align to TRBD2. The V gene's germline CDR1 is LNHNV and CDR2 YYDKDF (reference sequence). The trim removed 8 bases at V and 7 bases at J, leaving 7 bases unmatched. The CDR3 is made up of 14 amino acids. The CDR3, as DNA: TGTGCCACCGGGAGGGCTAGCGGGGGGAATGAGCAGTTCTTC. This codes for CATGRASGGNEQFF.

The chain employs TRBV7-3 and TRBJ2-3; 12 bases agree with TRBD2. The germline V gene has CDR1 SGHTA and CDR2 FQGTGA. The junction had 5 bases not matched to a gene; V was cut back by 4 bases and J by 6 bases. The CDR3 runs 15 residues. CDR3 coding DNA: TGTGCCAGCAGCTCTAGCGGGGGGGCATCCGATACGCAGTATTTT. Translating gives CASSSSGGASDTQYF. Full variable domain (rest looked up from reference TRBV7-3 and TRBJ2-3): GAGVSQTPSNKVTEKGKYVELRCDPISGHTALYWYRQSLGQGPEFLIYFQGTGAADDSGLPNDRFFAVRPEGSVSTLKIQRTERGDSAVYLCASSSSGGASDTQYFGPGTRLTVL.

The V and J genes are TRBV6-6 and TRBJ2-7; D may correspond to TRBD1 or TRBD2 (7 bases each). V dropped 2 bases and J dropped 9 bases, with 17 bases sitting between them. Germline CDR1 is MNHNY and CDR2 is SVGAGI (reference sequence). The CDR3 totals 14 residues. The CDR3 is CASSYLQSGDRQYF. Written as DNA, the CDR3 is TGTGCCAGCAGTTACCTTCAAAGCGGGGACAGGCAGTACTTC.

This clone appeared a few times. This chain links TRBV10-3 with TRBJ2-1; a possible D gene is TRBD1 (5 bases). Trimming took off 0 bases at V and 5 bases at J, with 5 bases between the two ends. The CDR3 runs 13 residues. Germline V lookup: CDR1 ENHRY, CDR2 SYGVKD. Written as DNA, the CDR3 is TGTGCCATCAGTGAGTCGGACAACAATGAGCAGTTCTTC. Translation: CAISESDNNEQFF.

For this clone: In the same sample, other DNA sequences code for this CDR3. The chain recombines TRBV4-1 with TRBJ2-7, with D tentatively TRBD1 or TRBD2 (5 bases each). This CDR3 spans 13 amino acids. Germline V gene data show CDR1 as MGHRA and CDR2 as YSYEKL. V was pared by 1 base and J by 6 bases, with 10 bases between. The CDR3 bases are TGCGCCAGCAGCCAAGTGAGGGGATCCGAGCAGTACTTC. It is translated as CASSQVRGSEQYF.

The chain combines TRBV7-3 with TRBJ2-3; 7 bases align to TRBD2. CDR3 size: 15 residues. V trimming: 5 bases; J trimming: 2 bases; junction bases outside the gene matches: 7. Germline CDR1 SGHTA, CDR2 FQGTGA. The CDR3 region is CASSPGEGTTDTQYF. CDR3 DNA sequence: TGTGCCAGCAGCCCCGGGGAGGGTACCACAGATACGCAGTATTTT. The full variable domain, with the rest looked up from reference TRBV7-3 and TRBJ2-3, is GAGVSQTPSNKVTEKGKYVELRCDPISGHTALYWYRQSLGQGPEFLIYFQGTGAADDSGLPNDRFFAVRPEGSVSTLKIQRTERGDSAVYLCASSPGEGTTDTQYFGPGTRLTVL.

The V and J genes are TRBV14 and TRBJ2-1; perhaps D is TRBD1 or TRBD2 (5 bases each). This CDR3 region has 15 residues. V was cut by 7 bases and J by 5 bases, with 18 bases left in between. CDR1 is SGHDN and CDR2 is FVKESK in the germline V gene. The CDR3 sequence is CASTPFGGQHNEQFF. The DNA of the CDR3 is TGTGCCAGCACCCCGTTCGGAGGACAACACAATGAGCAGTTCTTC. The full variable domain, rest sourced from reference TRBV14 and TRBJ2-1, is EAGVTQFPSHSVIEKGQTVTLRCDPISGHDNLYWYRRVMGKEIKFLLHFVKESKQDESGMPNNRFLAERTGGTYSTLKVQPAELEDSGVYFCASTPFGGQHNEQFFGPGTRLTVL.

The V and J genes are TRBV5-1 and TRBJ2-1; D is undetermined. Trimming pared 4 bases from V and 9 bases from J, leaving 11 bases between. This CDR3 is 12 amino acids long. The germline V gene encodes CDR1 SGHRS and CDR2 YFSETQ. CDR3 sequence: CASSVTKSEQFF. The CDR3 region has the DNA TGCGCCAGCAGCGTTACTAAGAGTGAGCAGTTCTTC.

This chain links TRBV29-1 with TRBJ1-2; a possible D gene is TRBD1 (5 bases). Per the germline V gene, CDR1 is SQVTM and CDR2 is ANQGSEA. The CDR3 runs 12 residues. Trimming took 0 bases from V and 6 from J, leaving 8 bases between them. For the CDR3, the DNA is TGCAGCGTTGAAGACAGGGCCGATGGCTACACCTTC. It is translated as CSVEDRADGYTF. Drawing the rest from reference TRBV29-1 and TRBJ1-2, the complete variable domain is SAVISQKPSRDICQRGTSLTIQCQVDSQVTMMFWYRQQPGQSLTLIATANQGSEATYESGFVIDKFPISRPNLTFSTLTVSNMSPEDSSIYLCSVEDRADGYTFGSGTRLTVV.

The J gene is TRBJ2-1, the V gene TRBV6-1; TRBD2 aligns across 10 bases. The V gene's germline CDR1 is MNHNS and CDR2 SASEGT. The CDR3 is 14 amino acids. The V gene end was trimmed by 10 bases and the J gene end by 9 bases; junction bases not matched to a gene: 12. CDR3 DNA sequence: TGTGCCACCCCTCTCACACGGACTAGCGGTGAGCAGTTCTTC. Its translation is CATPLTRTSGEQFF.